Following are 20 T cell receptor beta chains from one sample sequenced in a study of response to subunit inactivated influenza vaccine. From the RT-PCR reads, TCRdb called clonotypes with MiXCR, one entry per CDR3 protein. Of about 540,000 distinct CDR3 sequences in the sample, 20% to 25% were seen once. The same sample was also studied in work on T cells expressing NK-cell markers. That report notes: As the method of synthesis, 5'RACE template switching with UMIs yielded TCR beta cDNA.

The sample in question was CD4+ T cells sorted from PBMCs, obtained about 12 days after vaccination. These receptors originate from a man aged 50 or older who received an inactivated influenza vaccine.

V usage is TRBV10-3 and J usage is TRBJ1-2; no clear D. Trimming stripped 11 bases from V and 6 bases from J, with 25 bases between. This CDR3 comprises 15 residues. Germline values: CDR1 ENHRY, CDR2 SYGVKD. CDR3 loop: CAAEAAVAGINGYTF. The DNA for the CDR3 is TGTGCCGCAGAAGCAGCAGTCGCGGGGATTAATGGCTACACCTTC.

This clonotype was observed a handful of times. V usage is TRBV7-9 and J usage is TRBJ2-1; D uncertain. Germline CDR1 is SEHNR and CDR2 is FQNEAQ (reference sequence). The CDR3 runs 13 residues. The V gene lost 1 base and the J gene lost 10 bases, with 11 bases spanning the gap. Written as DNA, the CDR3 is TGTGCCAGCAGCTTAGGTACTATAAGCGAGCAGTTCTTC. It specifies CASSLGTISEQFF. The full variable domain, rest sourced from reference TRBV7-9 and TRBJ2-1, is DTGVSQNPRHKITKRGQNVTFRCDPISEHNRLYWYRQTLGQGPEFLTYFQNEAQLEKSRLLSDRFSAERPKGSFSTLEIQRTEQGDSAMYLCASSLGTISEQFFGPGTRLTVL.

This clonotype was seen a handful of times. This chain uses TRBV9 with TRBJ2-6; a possible D gene is TRBD1 (5 bases). Deletions cut 4 bases from V and 0 bases from J, with 11 bases between. The CDR3 is 16 amino acids. The germline V gene has CDR1 SGDLS and CDR2 YYNGEE. Here the CDR3 reads CASSPNRRSGANVLTF. CDR3 in DNA: TGTGCCAGCAGCCCAAACAGGCGCTCTGGGGCCAACGTCCTGACTTTC.

This clonotype was observed a few times. The CDR3 sequence is CASSLYSGGRNEQFF. The CDR3 DNA reads TGCGCCAGCAGCTTATATAGCGGGGGCCGAAATGAGCAGTTCTTC. This sequence joins TRBV5-1 and TRBJ2-1, with 9 bases lining up with TRBD2. CDR3 length: 15 residues. Germline trimming cut 2 bases from V and 7 bases from J; bases unmatched to any gene: 7. CDR1 is SGHRS, CDR2 YFSETQ, per germline.

This clonotype has only a few counts. The chain is built from TRBV4-1 and TRBJ1-2; TRBD1 matches 9 bases. The CDR3 sequence is 14 residues long. The ends lost 4 bases at V and 8 bases at J; junction bases unmatched: 8. The germline V gene has CDR1 MGHRA and CDR2 YSYEKL. CDR3 in DNA: TGCGCCAGCAGCCCGACAGGGGGGGTATTAGGCTACACCTTC. It codes for CASSPTGGVLGYTF.

This clonotype was found many times. The rearrangement joins TRBV12-3 or TRBV12-4 to TRBJ2-2; 8 bases map to TRBD1. Trimming at V came to 3 bases and at J to 6 bases, leaving 6 bases not matched to a gene. This CDR3 is 15 amino acids long. Here the CDR3 reads CASSLTGVGAGELFF. In DNA form, the CDR3 reads TGTGCCAGCAGTTTGACAGGGGTCGGCGCCGGGGAGCTGTTTTTT.

The rearrangement joins TRBV5-6 to TRBJ2-7; 9 bases map to TRBD1. Germline values: CDR1 SGHDT, CDR2 YYEEEE. Trimming at V came to 4 bases and at J to 2 bases, leaving 4 bases not matched to a gene. There are 14 residues in the CDR3. The DNA for the CDR3 is TGTGCCAGCAGCGCATGGACAGGGGCCTACGAGCAGTACTTC. Protein product: CASSAWTGAYEQYF.

The table lists this clonotype with a few counts. The rearrangement joins TRBV5-1 to TRBJ1-5; TRBD1 agrees at 9 bases. V dropped 3 bases and J dropped 3; count of bases not matched to a gene: 4. Germline V gene lookup returns CDR1 SGHRS and CDR2 YFSETQ. The CDR3 extends over 15 amino acids. The CDR3: CASSWGDRDNQPQHF. CDR3 DNA: TGCGCCAGCAGCTGGGGGGACAGGGACAATCAGCCCCAGCATTTT.

At least ten counts were recorded for this clonotype. The CDR3 nucleotides read TGCGCCAGCAGCCAATCGCAGGGGAATCAGCCCCAGCATTTT. This translates into CASSQSQGNQPQHF. V gene TRBV4-3 combines with J gene TRBJ1-5; maybe TRBD1 (6 bases). With 2 bases removed from V and 4 bases from J, the gap between germline ends came to 9 bases. This CDR3 region has 14 residues. Germline-derived CDR1 and CDR2 are LGHNA and YSLEER.

This rearrangement joins TRBV5-1 to TRBJ2-5, with D perhaps given as TRBD1 or TRBD2 (5 bases each). The CDR3 runs 15 residues. V shed 0 bases and J shed 5 bases, with 14 bases lying between them. Looked up from germline, CDR1 is SGHRS and CDR2 is YFSETQ. The CDR3 region is CASSLGGASGETQYF. DNA for the CDR3: TGCGCCAGCAGCTTGGGTGGGGCGTCGGGGGAGACCCAGTACTTC.

The chain carries TRBV7-2 and TRBJ1-4; the match to TRBD1 covers 8 bases. This CDR3 is 15 amino acids long. Trimming took 5 bases from V and 8 from J; bases not matched to a gene: 10. The germline V gene has CDR1 SGHTA and CDR2 FQGNSA. The CDR3 is CASSRDQGAGEKLFF. CDR3 sequence (DNA): TGTGCCAGCAGCAGAGACCAGGGGGCTGGAGAAAAACTGTTTTTT.

The chain has TRBV9 and TRBJ2-2; D call uncertain. Germline CDR1 and CDR2: SGDLS and YYNGEE. Trimming removed 4 bases from V and 5 bases from J, with 9 bases in between. CDR3 size: 13 residues. CDR3 nucleotide sequence: TGTGCCAGCAGCCAGGCCGTGACCGGGGAGCTGTTTTTT. Translating gives CASSQAVTGELFF.

This clonotype was seen more than once but under ten times. The genes are TRBV12-3 or TRBV12-4 and TRBJ2-7; 9 bases agree with TRBD1. The CDR3 length is 14 residues. V gave up 6 bases and J gave up 4 bases; unmatched junction bases: 7. The CDR3 spells CASRGQGLFYEQYF. CDR3 nucleotide sequence: TGTGCCAGCAGGGGACAGGGATTATTTTACGAGCAGTACTTC.

The chain carries TRBV4-1 and TRBJ1-1; 10 bases line up with TRBD1. J was trimmed by 3 bases and V by 5 bases; bases with no gene match: 9. Germline CDR1 and CDR2: MGHRA and YSYEKL. This CDR3 comprises 16 residues. The CDR3 coding sequence is TGCGCCAGCAGCGCTCGGGACAGGGGACGGGACACTGAAGCTTTCTTT. Translation: CASSARDRGRDTEAFF.

The chain links TRBV6-5 to TRBJ2-2; no clear D. Trimming pared 0 bases from V and 4 bases from J, leaving 9 bases between. The CDR3 length is 15 residues. Germline V gene sequence: CDR1 MNHEY, CDR2 SVGAGI. The CDR3 DNA reads as TGTGCCAGCAGTTACTCGAATCCGAGCACCGGGGAGCTGTTTTTT. As protein: CASSYSNPSTGELFF.

Here the CDR3 reads CASGLAGQNTGELFF. The CDR3 bases are TGTGCCAGCGGGCTTGCAGGGCAAAACACCGGGGAGCTGTTTTTT. The rearrangement links TRBV2 to TRBJ2-2; TRBD1 might be the D (5 bases). The length of the CDR3 is 15 residues. Germline V gene sequence: CDR1 SNHLY, CDR2 FYNNEI. The V and J ends lost 8 bases and 2 bases respectively, with 15 bases between them.

This clonotype was seen a handful of times. V gene TRBV4-2 combines with J gene TRBJ2-7, with TRBD1 as a possible D gene (5 bases). CDR1 and CDR2 from the germline V gene are LGHNA and YNFKEQ. V lost 1 base to trimming and J lost 7 bases, with 20 bases between them. The CDR3 contains 16 residues. The CDR3 spells CASSQVVGHPVGEQYF. CDR3 in DNA: TGTGCCAGCAGCCAAGTGGTCGGACACCCCGTAGGGGAGCAGTACTTC.

The chain has TRBV5-1 and TRBJ2-1, with D unclear. Trimming pared 1 base from V and 7 bases from J, leaving 9 bases between. This CDR3 is 13 amino acids long. Per the germline V gene, CDR1 is SGHRS and CDR2 is YFSETQ. As DNA, the CDR3 is TGCGCCAGCAGCTTGTTCGGCGAGAATGAGCAGTTCTTC. Translation: CASSLFGENEQFF. The complete variable domain, with remaining parts taken from reference TRBV5-1 and TRBJ2-1, reads KAGVTQTPRYLIKTRGQQVTLSCSPISGHRSVSWYQQTPGQGLQFLFEYFSETQRNKGNFPGRFSGRQFSNSRSEMNVSTLELGDSALYLCASSLFGENEQFFGPGTRLTVL.

This clonotype occurred a few times. The chain recombines TRBV18 with TRBJ1-2; D perhaps matches TRBD1 (5 bases). The CDR3 runs to 15 residues. Germline CDR1 and CDR2: KGHSH and LQKENI. V lost 3 bases to trimming and J lost 0 bases, with 11 bases between them. The CDR3 nucleotides are TGTGCCAGCTCACCCGGGGCAGCTACTAACTATGGCTACACCTTC. Encoded protein: CASSPGAATNYGYTF.

This clonotype was picked up a small number of times. V gene TRBV5-1 combines with J gene TRBJ2-3, with 9 nucleotides matching TRBD2. Germline CDR1 is SGHRS and CDR2 is YFSETQ. This CDR3 has 17 amino acids. After removal of 0 bases from V and 1 base from J, the junction contained 6 bases not matched to a gene. CDR3 in amino acids: CASSLEATSGGTDTQYF. For the CDR3, the DNA is TGCGCCAGCAGCTTGGAGGCGACTAGCGGAGGCACAGATACGCAGTATTTT.